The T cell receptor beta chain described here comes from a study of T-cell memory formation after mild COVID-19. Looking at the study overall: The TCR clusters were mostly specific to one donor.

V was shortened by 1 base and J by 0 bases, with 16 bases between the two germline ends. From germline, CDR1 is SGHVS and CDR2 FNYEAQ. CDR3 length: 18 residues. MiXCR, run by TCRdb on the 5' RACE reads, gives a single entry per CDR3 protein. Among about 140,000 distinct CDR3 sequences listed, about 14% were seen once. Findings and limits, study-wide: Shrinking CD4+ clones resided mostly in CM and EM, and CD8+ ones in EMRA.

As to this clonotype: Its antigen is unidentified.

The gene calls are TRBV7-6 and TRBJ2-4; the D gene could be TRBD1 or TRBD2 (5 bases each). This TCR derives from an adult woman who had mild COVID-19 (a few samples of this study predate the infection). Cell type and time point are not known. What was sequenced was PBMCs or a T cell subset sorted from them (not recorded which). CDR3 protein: CASSLEFLAGGAKNIQYF. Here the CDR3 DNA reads TGTGCCAGCAGCTTAGAATTCCTTGCTGGGGGAGCCAAAAACATTCAGTACTTC.